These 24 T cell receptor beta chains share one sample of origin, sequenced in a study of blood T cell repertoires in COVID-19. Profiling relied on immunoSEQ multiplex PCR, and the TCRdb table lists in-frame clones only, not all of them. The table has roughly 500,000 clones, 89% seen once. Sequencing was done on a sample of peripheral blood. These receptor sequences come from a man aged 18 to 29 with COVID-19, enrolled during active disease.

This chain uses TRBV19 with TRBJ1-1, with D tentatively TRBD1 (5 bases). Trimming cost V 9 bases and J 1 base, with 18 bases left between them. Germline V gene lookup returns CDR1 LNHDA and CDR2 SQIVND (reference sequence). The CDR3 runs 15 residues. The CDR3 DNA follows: TGTGCCAGCAGCCCCTGGGCAGGGCAGAACACTGAAGCTTTCTTT. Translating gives CASSPWAGQNTEAFF.

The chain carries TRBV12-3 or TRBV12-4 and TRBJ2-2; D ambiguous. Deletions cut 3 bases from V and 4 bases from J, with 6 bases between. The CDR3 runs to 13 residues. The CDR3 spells CASSLLPTGELFF. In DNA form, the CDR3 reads TGTGCCAGCAGTTTGCTACCCACCGGGGAGCTGTTTTTT.

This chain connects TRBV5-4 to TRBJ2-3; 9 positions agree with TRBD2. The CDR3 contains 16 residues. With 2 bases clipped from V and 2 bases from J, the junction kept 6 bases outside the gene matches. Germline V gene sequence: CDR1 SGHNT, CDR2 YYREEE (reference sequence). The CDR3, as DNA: TGTGCCAGCAGCTTCTATCTAGCGGGGAACACAGATACGCAGTATTTT. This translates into CASSFYLAGNTDTQYF.

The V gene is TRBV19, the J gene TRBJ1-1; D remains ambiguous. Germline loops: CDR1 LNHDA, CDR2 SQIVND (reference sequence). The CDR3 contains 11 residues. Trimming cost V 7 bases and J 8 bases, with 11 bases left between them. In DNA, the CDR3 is TGTGCCAGTACCTTTATCGGGGAAGCTTTCTTT. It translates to CASTFIGEAFF.

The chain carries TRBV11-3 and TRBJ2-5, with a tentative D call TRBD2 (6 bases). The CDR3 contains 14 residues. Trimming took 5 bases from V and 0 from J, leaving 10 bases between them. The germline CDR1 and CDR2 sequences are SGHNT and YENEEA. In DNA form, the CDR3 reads TGTGCCAGCAGCGCCCGGGACTACCAAGAGACCCAGTACTTC. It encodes CASSARDYQETQYF.

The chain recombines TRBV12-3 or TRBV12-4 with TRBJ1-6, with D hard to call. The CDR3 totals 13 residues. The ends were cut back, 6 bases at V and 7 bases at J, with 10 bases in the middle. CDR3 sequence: CASSSTPNSPLHF. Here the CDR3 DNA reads TGTGCCAGCAGCTCGACACCGAATTCACCCCTCCACTTT.

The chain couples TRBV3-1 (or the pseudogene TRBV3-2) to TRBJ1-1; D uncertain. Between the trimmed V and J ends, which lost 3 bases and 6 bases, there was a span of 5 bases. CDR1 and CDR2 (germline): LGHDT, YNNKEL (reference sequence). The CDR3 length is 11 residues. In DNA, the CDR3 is TGTGCCAGCAGCCATTCTGCTGAAGCTTTCTTT. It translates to CASSHSAEAFF.

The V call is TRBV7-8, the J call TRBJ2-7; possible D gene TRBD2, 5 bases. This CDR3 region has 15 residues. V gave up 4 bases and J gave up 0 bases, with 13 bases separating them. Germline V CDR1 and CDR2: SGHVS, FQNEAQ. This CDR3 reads CASSSQRQISYEQYF. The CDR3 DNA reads TGTGCCAGCAGCTCTCAGCGGCAAATCTCCTACGAGCAGTACTTC.

CDR3 region: CASSWWDRGITEAFF. CDR3 in DNA: TGTGCCAGCAGCTGGTGGGACAGGGGGATCACTGAAGCTTTCTTT. The J gene is TRBJ1-1, the V gene TRBV7-8; 11 bases fit TRBD1. The germline gives CDR1 SGHVS, CDR2 FQNEAQ. The length of the CDR3 is 15 residues. V lost 4 bases and J lost 4; bases outside the gene matches: 5. Together with reference TRBV7-8 and TRBJ1-1, the CDR3 gives the full variable domain: GAGVSQSPRYKVAKRGQDVALRCDPISGHVSLFWYQQALGQGPEFLTYFQNEAQLDKSGLPSDRFFAERPEGSVSTLKIQRTQQEDSAVYLCASSWWDRGITEAFFGQGTRLTVV.

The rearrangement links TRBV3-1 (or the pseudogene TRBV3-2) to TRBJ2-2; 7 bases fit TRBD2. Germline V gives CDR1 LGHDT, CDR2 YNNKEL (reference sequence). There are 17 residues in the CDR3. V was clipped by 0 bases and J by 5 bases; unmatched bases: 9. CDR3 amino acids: CASSQDRGRGGTGELFF. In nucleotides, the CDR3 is TGTGCCAGCAGCCAAGATCGGGGAAGGGGAGGGACCGGGGAGCTGTTTTTT.

The CDR3 loop reads CASSEYTLYGYTF. The CDR3, as DNA: TGTGCCAGCAGTGAGTACACCCTCTATGGCTACACCTTC. The genes are TRBV6-1 and TRBJ1-2; D is unresolved. Trimming took off 3 bases at V and 4 bases at J, with 9 bases between the two ends. Germline lookup yields CDR1 MNHNS and CDR2 SASEGT. The CDR3 length is 13 residues.

CDR3 DNA sequence: TGTGCCATAAGCCGAAATTCGAGAGGGAACTATGGCTACACCTTC. Amino acid sequence: CAISRNSRGNYGYTF. V and J are TRBV6-5 and TRBJ1-2; unclear D gene. The V end lost 10 bases, the J end lost 2 bases, and 20 bases lay between the germline ends. This CDR3 is 15 amino acids long. Germline-derived CDR1 and CDR2 are MNHEY and SVGAGI.

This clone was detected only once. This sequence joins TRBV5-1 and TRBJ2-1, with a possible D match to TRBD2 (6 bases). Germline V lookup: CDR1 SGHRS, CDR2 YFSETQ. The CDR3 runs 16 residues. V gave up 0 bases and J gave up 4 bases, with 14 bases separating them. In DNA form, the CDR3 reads TGCGCCAGCAGCTTGGTGGGGACTGCGGGGTACAATGAGCAGTTCTTC. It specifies CASSLVGTAGYNEQFF.

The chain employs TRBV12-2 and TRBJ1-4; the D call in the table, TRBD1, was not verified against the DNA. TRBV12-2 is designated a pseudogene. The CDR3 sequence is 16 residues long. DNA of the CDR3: TGTGCAAGTCGCTCTAGTACCGGGACAGTGAGGGAAAAACTGTTTTTT. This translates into CASRSSTGTVREKLFF.

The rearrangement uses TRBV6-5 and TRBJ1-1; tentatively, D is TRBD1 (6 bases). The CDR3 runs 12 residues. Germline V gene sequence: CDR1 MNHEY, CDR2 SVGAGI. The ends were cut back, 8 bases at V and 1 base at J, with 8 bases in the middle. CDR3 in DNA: TGTGCCAGCGCAGGGGCGAACACTGAAGCTTTCTTT. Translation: CASAGANTEAFF.

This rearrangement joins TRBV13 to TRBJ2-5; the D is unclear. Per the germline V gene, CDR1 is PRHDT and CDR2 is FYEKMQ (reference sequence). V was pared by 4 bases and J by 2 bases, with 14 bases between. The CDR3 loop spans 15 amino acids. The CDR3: CASSSRPTQQETQYF. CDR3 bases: TGTGCCAGCAGCTCCAGGCCTACTCAACAAGAGACCCAGTACTTC.

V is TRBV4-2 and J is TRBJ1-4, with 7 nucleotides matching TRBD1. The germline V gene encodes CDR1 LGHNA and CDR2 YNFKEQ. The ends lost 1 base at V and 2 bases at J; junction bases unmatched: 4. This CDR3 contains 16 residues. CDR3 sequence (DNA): TGTGCCAGCAGCCAAGGAAACAGGGGTACTAATGAAAAACTGTTTTTT. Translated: CASSQGNRGTNEKLFF.

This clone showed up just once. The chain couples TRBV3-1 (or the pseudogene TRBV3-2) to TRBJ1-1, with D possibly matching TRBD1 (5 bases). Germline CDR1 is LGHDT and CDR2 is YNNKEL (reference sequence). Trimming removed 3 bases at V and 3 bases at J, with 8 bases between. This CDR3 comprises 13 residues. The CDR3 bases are TGTGCCAGCAGCCAGGGACTCCACACTGAAGCTTTCTTT. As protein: CASSQGLHTEAFF.

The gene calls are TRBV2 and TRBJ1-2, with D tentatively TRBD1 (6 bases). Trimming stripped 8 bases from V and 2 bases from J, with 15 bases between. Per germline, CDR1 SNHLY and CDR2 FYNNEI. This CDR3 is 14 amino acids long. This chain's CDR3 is CASGTTFINYGYTF. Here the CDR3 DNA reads TGTGCCAGCGGGACAACGTTTATAAACTATGGCTACACCTTC.

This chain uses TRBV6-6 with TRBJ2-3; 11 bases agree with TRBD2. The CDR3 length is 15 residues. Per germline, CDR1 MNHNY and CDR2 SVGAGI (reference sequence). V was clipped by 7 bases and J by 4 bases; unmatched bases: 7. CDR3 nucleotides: TGTGCCAGCAACGAACTAGCGGGAGTGGCAGATACGCAGTATTTT. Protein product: CASNELAGVADTQYF.

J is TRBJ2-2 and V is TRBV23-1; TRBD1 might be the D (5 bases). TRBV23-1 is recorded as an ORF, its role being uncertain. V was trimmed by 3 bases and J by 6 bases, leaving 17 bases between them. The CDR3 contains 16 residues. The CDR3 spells CASSHYATQGAGELFF. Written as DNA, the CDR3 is TGCGCCAGCAGTCACTACGCCACTCAGGGCGCCGGGGAGCTGTTTTTT.

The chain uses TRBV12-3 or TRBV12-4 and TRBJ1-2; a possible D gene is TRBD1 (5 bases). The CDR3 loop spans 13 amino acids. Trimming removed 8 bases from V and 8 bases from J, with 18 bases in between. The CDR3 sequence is CASGAAAVRGYTF. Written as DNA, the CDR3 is TGTGCCAGCGGGGCGGCCGCGGTACGGGGCTACACCTTC.

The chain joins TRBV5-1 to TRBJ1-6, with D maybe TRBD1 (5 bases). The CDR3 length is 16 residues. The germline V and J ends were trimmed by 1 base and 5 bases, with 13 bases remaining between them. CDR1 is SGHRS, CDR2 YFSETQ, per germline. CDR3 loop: CASSLFSQGNNSPLHF. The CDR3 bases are TGCGCCAGCAGCTTGTTTAGCCAGGGCAATAATTCACCCCTCCACTTT.

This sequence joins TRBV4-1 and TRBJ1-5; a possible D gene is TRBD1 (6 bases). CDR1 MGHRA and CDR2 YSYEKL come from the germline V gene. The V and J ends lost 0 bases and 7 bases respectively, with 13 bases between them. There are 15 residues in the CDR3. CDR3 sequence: CASSQEGARGQPQHF. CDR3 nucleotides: TGCGCCAGCAGCCAAGAAGGGGCCAGGGGACAGCCCCAGCATTTT.